The rows below give T cell receptor beta chains drawn from one sample of a study of blood T cells in healthy people across ages. TCRdb called the 5' RACE reads again in MiXCR, with one record for every CDR3 protein. The repertoire holds around 1,000,000 distinct CDR3 sequences, with 20% to 25% as singletons. This sample also belongs to another study, concerning T cells of mothers and their children.

The source material was blood. Every receptor here comes from a girl aged 2 to 9 in good health. The CDR3 runs from the conserved cysteine through the conserved F or W. For some rows the clone size is stated as once, few or many, or as a class when expanded; others skip it.

V: TRBV7-6; J: TRBJ2-7; size: -; CDR3: CACSLVFHYEQYF
V: TRBV7-9; J: -; size: few; CDR3: CASSFVSQHQQFF
V: TRBV20-1; J: TRBJ2-3; size: few; CDR3: CSARTVGDTDTQYF
V: TRBV7-9; J: TRBJ1-1; size: -; CDR3: CASSQRGPEAFF
V: TRBV28; J: TRBJ1-1; size: -; CDR3: CASSLFPGRGAEAFF
V: TRBV5-1; J: TRBJ2-5; size: -; CDR3: CASSLSTYQETQYF
V: TRBV4-2; J: TRBJ2-1; size: -; CDR3: CASSQEPGGLSYNEQFF
V: TRBV11-2; J: TRBJ2-3; size: -; CDR3: CASSLVPLRDTQYF
V: TRBV29-1; J: TRBJ2-3; size: few; CDR3: CSGAGGPFTDTQYF
V: TRBV29-1; J: TRBJ1-4; size: -; CDR3: CSVEADGTTNEKLFF
V: TRBV28; J: TRBJ2-7; size: -; CDR3: CAGRGRANGEQYF
V: TRBV10-3; J: TRBJ2-1; size: -; CDR3: CAIGVTGPYNEQFF
V: TRBV27; J: TRBJ2-1; size: -; CDR3: CASSLMATDEQFF
V: TRBV20-1; J: TRBJ2-5; size: -; CDR3: CSAREQAGMYQETQYF
V: TRBV12-3/TRBV12-4; J: TRBJ1-2; size: -; CDR3: CASSPPIQSSSANYGYTF